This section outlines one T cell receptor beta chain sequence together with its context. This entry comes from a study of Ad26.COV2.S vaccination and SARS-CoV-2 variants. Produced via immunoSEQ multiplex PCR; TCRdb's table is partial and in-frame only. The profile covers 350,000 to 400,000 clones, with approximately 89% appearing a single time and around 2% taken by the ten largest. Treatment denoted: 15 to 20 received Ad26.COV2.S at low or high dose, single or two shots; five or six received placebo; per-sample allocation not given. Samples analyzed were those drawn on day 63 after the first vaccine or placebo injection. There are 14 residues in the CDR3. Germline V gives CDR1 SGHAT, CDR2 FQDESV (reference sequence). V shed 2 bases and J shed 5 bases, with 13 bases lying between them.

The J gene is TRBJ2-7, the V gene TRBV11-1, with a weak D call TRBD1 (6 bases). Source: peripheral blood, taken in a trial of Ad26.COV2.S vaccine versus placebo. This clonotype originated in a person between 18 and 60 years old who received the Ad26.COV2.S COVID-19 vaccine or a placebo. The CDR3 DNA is TGTGCCAGCAGCTTAACAGGGAACCCCAACGAGCAGTACTTC. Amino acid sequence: CASSLTGNPNEQYF.